This TCR beta chain is from a study of blood T cell repertoires in COVID-19. Original methodology: Amplification of reference gene primers was used by the study to estimate nucleated cell counts. Measured with immunoSEQ multiplex PCR; TCRdb has only the in-frame clones, and not every one. The DNA gave D and trimming, while V, J and clone size come from that table. This sample yields tens of thousands of clones, of which roughly 80% are seen a single time; 15% belongs to the top ten. Germline-derived CDR1 and CDR2 are SGHTA and FQGNSA. The CDR3 runs to 16 residues. Trimming at V came to 5 bases and at J to 5 bases, leaving 5 bases not matched to a gene. Only a few counts were recorded for this clone.

The rearrangement links TRBV7-2 to TRBJ2-2; 13 nucleotides align to TRBD2. The source is a woman older than 75 with acute or convalescent COVID-19. The sample taken for sequencing was peripheral blood. CDR3 amino acids: CASSGGLAGVTGELFF. The CDR3 DNA reads as TGTGCCAGCAGCGGCGGACTAGCGGGGGTGACCGGGGAGCTGTTTTTT.